The clone carrying this T cell receptor beta chain was picked up many times. Antigen specificity is unknown. Preparation of the TCRbeta library was carried out with unique molecular identifiers. TCRdb reanalysed the PCR reads using MiXCR and keeps one entry per CDR3 protein. In the table there are under 850,000 distinct CDR3 sequences, about an eighth of which are singletons. The CDR3 loop spans 16 amino acids. V lost 4 bases, J lost 6 bases, and 8 bases stayed unmatched. This specimen comes from a study of T-cell reconstitution after alpha-beta-depleted transplantation in children. Findings of the study overall: Recipient T cells and thymic progenitors that survived gave rise to the high TCRbeta diversity observed at day 60 in some patients. Newly produced T cells mostly provided counts and TCRbeta diversity after one year, as hyperexpanded clones declined. Several hundred rapidly expanded clones from non-depleted graft cells reportedly supplied alpha-beta T cells about two months post-transplant.

The chain recombines TRBV12-3 or TRBV12-4 with TRBJ2-1; 11 nucleotides align to TRBD2. The sample was PBMCs, taken before TCRalphabeta/CD19-depleted stem cell transplant. The receptor comes from a girl aged 2 to 9 with congenital amegakaryocytic thrombocytopenia, due to receive a stem cell transplant. CDR3 sequence: CASSWASGRPLNEQFF. DNA of the CDR3: TGTGCCAGCAGTTGGGCTAGCGGGAGGCCCCTCAATGAGCAGTTCTTC.